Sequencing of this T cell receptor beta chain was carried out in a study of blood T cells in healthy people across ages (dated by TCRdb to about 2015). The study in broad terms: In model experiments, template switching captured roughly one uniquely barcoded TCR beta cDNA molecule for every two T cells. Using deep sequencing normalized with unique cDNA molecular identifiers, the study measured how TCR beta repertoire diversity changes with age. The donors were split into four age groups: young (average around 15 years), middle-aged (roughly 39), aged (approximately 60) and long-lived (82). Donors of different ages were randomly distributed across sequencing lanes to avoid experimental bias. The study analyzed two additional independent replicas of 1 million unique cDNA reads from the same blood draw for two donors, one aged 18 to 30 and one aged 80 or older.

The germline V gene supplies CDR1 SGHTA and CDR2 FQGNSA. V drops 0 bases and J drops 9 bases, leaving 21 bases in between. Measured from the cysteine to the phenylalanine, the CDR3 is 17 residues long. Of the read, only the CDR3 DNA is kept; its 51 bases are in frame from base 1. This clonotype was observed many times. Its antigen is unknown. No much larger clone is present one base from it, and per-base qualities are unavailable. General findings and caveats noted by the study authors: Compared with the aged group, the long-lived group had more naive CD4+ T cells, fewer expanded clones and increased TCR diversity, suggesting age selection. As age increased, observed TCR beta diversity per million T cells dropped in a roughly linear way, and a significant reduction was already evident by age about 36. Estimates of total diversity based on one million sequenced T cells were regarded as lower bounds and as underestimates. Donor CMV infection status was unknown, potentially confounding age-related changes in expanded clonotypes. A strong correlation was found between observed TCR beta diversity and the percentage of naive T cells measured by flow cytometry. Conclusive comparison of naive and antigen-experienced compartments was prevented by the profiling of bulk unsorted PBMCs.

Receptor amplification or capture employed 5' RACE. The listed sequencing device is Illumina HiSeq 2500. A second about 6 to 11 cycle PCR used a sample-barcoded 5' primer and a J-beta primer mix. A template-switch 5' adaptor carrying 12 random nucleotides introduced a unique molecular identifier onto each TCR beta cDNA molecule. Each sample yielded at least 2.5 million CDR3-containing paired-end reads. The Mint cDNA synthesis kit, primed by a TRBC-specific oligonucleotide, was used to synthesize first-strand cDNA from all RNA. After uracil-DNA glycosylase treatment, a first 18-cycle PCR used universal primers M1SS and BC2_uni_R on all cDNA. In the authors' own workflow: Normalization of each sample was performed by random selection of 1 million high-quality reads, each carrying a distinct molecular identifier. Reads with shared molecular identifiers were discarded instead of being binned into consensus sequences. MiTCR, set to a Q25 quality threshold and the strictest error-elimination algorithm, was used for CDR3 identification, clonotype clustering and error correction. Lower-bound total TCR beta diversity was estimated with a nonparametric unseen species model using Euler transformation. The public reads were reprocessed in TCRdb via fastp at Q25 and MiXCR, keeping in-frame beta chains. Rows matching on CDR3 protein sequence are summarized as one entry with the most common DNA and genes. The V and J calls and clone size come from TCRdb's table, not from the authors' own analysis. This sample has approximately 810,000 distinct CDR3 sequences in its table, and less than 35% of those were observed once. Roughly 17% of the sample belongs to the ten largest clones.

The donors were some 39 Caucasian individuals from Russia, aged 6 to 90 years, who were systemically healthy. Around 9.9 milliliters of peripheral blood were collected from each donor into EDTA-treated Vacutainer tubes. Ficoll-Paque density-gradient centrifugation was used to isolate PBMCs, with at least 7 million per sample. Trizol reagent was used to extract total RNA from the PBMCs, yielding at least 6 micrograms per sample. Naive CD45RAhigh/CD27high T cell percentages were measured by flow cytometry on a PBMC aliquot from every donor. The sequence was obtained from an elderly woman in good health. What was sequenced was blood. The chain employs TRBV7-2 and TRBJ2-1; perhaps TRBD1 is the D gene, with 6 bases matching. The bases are TGTGCCAGCAGCTTAGCTGGGGCATACAACAGGGATAGTGAGCAGTTCTTC. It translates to CASSLAGAYNRDSEQFF.